This T cell receptor (beta chain) was sequenced during a study of T cell responses to AZD1222 COVID-19 vaccine. Study results and caveats: The number of AZD1222 recipients seropositive at baseline was only five or six. Sampling captured repertoires only after the peak T cell response.

Repertoires were generated with immunoSEQ multiplex PCR, while TCRdb's copy carries only in-frame clones and drops some. This table holds 150,000 to 200,000 clones, around 94% found once. CDR3 length: 15 amino acids. Trimming removed 7 bases from V and 3 bases from J; junction bases left unmatched: 10. Germline V lookup: CDR1 MNHEY, CDR2 SVGAGI. Note on this clone: Antigen specificity is unknown.

V usage is TRBV6-5 and J usage is TRBJ1-2, with 8 bases that match TRBD1. The sequencing used peripheral blood, collected on day 0 of AZD1222 vaccination. This TCR was recovered from an adult in good health. The CDR3 region has the DNA TGTGCCAGCACCGAGGGGGACAGGTCTCACTATGGCTACACCTTC. This gives the protein CASTEGDRSHYGYTF.